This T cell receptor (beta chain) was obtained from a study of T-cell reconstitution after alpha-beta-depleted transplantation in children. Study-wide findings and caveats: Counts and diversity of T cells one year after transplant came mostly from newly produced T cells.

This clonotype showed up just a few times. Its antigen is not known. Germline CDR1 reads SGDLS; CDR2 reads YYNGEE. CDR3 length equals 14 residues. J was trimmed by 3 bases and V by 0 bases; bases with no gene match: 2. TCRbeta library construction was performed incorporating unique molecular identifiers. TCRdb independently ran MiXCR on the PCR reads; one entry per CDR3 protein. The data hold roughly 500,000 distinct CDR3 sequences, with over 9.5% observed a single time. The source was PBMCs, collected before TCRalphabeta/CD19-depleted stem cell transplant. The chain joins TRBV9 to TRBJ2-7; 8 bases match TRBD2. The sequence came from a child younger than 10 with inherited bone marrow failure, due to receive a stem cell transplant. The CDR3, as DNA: TGTGCCAGCAGCGTAGGGCGGGAGGACTACGAGCAGTACTTC. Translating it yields CASSVGREDYEQYF.